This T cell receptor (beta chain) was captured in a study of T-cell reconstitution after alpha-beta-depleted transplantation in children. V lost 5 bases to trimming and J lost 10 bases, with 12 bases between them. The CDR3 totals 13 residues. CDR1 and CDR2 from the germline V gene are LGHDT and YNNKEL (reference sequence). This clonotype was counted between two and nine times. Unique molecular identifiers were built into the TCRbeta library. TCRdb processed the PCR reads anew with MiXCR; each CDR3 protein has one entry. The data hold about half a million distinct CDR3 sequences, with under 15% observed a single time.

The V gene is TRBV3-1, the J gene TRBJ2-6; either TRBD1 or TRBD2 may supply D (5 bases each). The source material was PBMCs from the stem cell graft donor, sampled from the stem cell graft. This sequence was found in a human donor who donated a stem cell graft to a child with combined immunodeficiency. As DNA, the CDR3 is TGTGCCAGCAGCGAACTCAGGGAGAACGTCCTGACTTTC. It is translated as CASSELRENVLTF.